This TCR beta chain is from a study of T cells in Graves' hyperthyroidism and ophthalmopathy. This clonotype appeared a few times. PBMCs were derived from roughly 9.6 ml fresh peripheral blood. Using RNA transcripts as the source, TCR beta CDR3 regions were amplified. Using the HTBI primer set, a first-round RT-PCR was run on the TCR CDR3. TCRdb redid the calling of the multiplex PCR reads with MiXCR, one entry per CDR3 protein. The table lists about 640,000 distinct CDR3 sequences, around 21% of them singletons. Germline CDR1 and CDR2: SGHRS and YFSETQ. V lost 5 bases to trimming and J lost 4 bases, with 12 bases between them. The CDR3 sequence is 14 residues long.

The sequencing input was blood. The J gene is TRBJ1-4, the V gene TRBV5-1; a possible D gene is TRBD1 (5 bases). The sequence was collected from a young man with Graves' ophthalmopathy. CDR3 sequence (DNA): TGCGCCAGCAGGACCGGGACGGGTAATGAAAAACTGTTTTTT. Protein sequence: CASRTGTGNEKLFF.